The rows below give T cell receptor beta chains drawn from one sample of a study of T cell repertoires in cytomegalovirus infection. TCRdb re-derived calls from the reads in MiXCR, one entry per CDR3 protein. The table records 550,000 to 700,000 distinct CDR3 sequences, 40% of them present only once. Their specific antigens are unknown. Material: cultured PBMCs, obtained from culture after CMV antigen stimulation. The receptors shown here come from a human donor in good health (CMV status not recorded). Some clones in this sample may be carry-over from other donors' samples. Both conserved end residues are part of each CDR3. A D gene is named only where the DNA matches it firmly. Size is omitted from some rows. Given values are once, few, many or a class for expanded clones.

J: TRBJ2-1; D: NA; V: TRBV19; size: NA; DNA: TGTGCCAGTAGTATCCTAGCCAATGAGCAGTTCTTC; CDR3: CASSILANEQFF
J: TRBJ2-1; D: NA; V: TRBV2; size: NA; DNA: TGTGCCAGCAGTTCCCTAACGGACACGGGGGATGAGCAGTTCTTC; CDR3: CASSSLTDTGDEQFF
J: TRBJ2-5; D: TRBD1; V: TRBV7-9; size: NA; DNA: TGTGCCAGCAGCTTAGTGGGACAGGGCCAAGAGACCCAGTACTTC; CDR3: CASSLVGQGQETQYF
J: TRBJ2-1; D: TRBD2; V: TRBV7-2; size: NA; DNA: TGTGCCAGCAGCTTGGTTTCGGGGGCTAGCGGGAAAGACAATGAGCAGTTCTTC; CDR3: CASSLVSGASGKDNEQFF
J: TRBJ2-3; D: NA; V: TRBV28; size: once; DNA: TGTGCCAGCAGCCCCCCTCCCTTTCAGCGGAGCACAGATACGCAGTATTTT; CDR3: CASSPPPFQRSTDTQYF
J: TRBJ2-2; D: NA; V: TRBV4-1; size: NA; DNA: TGCGCCAGCAGCGACAGGTGGAACACCGGGGAGCTGTTTTTT; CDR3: CASSDRWNTGELFF
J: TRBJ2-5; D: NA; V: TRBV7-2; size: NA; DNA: TGTGCCAGCAGCCAAGAATTGGGACTTCTGTGGGAGACCCAGTACTTC; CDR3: CASSQELGLLWETQYF
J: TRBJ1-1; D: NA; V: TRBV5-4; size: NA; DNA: TGTGCCAGCAGCTTGGCTGGAAACCCCGGGAGCACTGAAGCTTTCTTT; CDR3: CASSLAGNPGSTEAFF
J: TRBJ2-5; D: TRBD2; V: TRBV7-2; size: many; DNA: TGTGCCAGCAGCTTAGGGGACTACTCCCAAGAGACCCAGTACTTC; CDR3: CASSLGDYSQETQYF
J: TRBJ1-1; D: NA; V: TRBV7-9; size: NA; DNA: TGTGCCAGCAGCTCCGACAGTACCAACACTGAAGCTTTCTTT; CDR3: CASSSDSTNTEAFF
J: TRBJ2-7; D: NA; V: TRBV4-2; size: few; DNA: TGTGCCAGCAGCCCGACCCCAGGGGCTGGGTACGAGCAGTACTTC; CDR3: CASSPTPGAGYEQYF
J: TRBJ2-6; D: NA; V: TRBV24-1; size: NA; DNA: TGTGCCACCAGTGCCCCCCAGCAGTACTCTGGGGCCAACGTCCTGACTTTC; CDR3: CATSAPQQYSGANVLTF
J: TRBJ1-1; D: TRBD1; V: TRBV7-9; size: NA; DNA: TGTGTCAGCAGCTCCTCGACAGGGAGCCTTAACACTGAAGCTTTCTTT; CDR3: CVSSSSTGSLNTEAFF
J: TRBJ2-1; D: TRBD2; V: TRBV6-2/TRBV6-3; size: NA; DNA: TGTGCCAGCAGGGTAGGGACTAGCGGGAGGACAAGCTCCTACAATGAGCAGTTCTTC; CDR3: CASRVGTSGRTSSYNEQFF
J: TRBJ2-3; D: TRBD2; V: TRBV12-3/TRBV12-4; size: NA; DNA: TGTGCCAGCACCCGGCCGCTAGCGGGAGTGGCAGATACGCAGTATTTT; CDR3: CASTRPLAGVADTQYF
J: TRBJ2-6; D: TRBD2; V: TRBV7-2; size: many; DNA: TGTGCCAGCAGCTACCGGCCGGGGGGGAGAGGGGCCAACGTCCTGACTTTC; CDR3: CASSYRPGGRGANVLTF
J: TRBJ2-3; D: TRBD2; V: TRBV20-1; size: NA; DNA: TGCAGTGCCAATCCCTCTAGCGGGAGGACAGATACGCAGTATTTT; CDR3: CSANPSSGRTDTQYF
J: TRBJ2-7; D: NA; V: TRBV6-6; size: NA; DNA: TGTGCCAGCAGGGAGTTTTCAGGTGGAAGTAACGAGCAGTACTTC; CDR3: CASREFSGGSNEQYF
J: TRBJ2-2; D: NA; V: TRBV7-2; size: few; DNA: TGTGCCAGCAGCTGGGGGTGGAGCGGGGAGCTGTTTTTT; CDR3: CASSWGWSGELFF
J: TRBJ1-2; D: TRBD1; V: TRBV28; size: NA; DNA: TGTGCCAGCAGTAAGGCCGAGACAGGGGACTTTAACTATGGCTACACCTTC; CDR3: CASSKAETGDFNYGYTF
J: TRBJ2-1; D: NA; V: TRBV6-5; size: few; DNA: TGTGCCAGCAGTTACGGAGTTATAGGCACGGGGACGGTAAATGAGCAGTTCTTC; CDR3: CASSYGVIGTGTVNEQFF
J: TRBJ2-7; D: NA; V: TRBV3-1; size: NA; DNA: TGTGCCAGCAGCCAACCGGGCGCCTACGGGCAGTACTTC; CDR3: CASSQPGAYGQYF
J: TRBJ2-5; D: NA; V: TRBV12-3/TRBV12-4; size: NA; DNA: TGTGCCAGCAGTTTAAACAGAATAGAGACCCAGTACTTC; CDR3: CASSLNRIETQYF
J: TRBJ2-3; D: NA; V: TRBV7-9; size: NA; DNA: TGTGCCAGCAGCCAGCGGACAGCATCTTACACAGATACGCAGTATTTT; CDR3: CASSQRTASYTDTQYF
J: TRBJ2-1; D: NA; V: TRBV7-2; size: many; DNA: TGTGCCAGCAGCTTAGTGGTCAACCCTGTCCGGGGGGAGCAGTTCTTC; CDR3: CASSLVVNPVRGEQFF
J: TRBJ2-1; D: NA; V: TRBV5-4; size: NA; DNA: TGTGCCAGCAGCTTGGAGGCCGAAAACAATGAGCAGTTCTTC; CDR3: CASSLEAENNEQFF
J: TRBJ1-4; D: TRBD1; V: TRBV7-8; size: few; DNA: TGTGCCAGCAGCTTGGTCGAGGGGGCAGGGGAAAAACTGTTTTTT; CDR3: CASSLVEGAGEKLFF
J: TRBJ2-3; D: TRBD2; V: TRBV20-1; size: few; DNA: TGCAGTGCTAGACCCCCGGTGGGGACTAGCGGAATCACAGATACGCAGTATTTT; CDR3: CSARPPVGTSGITDTQYF
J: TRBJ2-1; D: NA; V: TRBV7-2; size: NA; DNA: TGTGCCAGCAGCTTACCCCCGGAGCAGTTCTTC; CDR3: CASSLPPEQFF
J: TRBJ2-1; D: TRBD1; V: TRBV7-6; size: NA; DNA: TGTGCCAGCAGCTTAGTAGGGGGACAGTATCAGTTCTTC; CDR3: CASSLVGGQYQFF
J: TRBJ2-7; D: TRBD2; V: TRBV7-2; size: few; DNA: TGTGCCAGCAGGCCCAGACTAGCGGGAGAACCCTACGAGCAGTACTTC; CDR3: CASRPRLAGEPYEQYF
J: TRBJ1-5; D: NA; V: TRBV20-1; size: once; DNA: TGCAGTGCCGCGGACGGGAATCAGCCCCAGCATTTT; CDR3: CSAADGNQPQHF
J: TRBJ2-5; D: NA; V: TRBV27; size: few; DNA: TGTGCCAGCAGGGCCCGGGTGGCGGGGAAAGAGACCCAGTACTTC; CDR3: CASRARVAGKETQYF
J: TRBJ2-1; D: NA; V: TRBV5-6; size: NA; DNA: TGTGCCAGCAGCTTGTTGTCAGGAATCCTAAAGAATGAGCAGTTCTTC; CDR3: CASSLLSGILKNEQFF
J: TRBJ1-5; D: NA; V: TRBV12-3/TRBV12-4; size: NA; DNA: TGTGCCAGCAGTTGGGAGCCGGATCAGCCCCAGCATTTT; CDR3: CASSWEPDQPQHF
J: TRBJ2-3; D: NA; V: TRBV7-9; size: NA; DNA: TGTGCCAGCAGCTTAGTTGTGGGGCATACGCAGTATTTT; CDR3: CASSLVVGHTQYF
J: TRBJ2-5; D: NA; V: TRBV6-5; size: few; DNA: TGTGCCACCTCCGGGTCGTTCGGAGAGACCCAGTACTTC; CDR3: CATSGSFGETQYF
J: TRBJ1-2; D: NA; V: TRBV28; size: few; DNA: TGTGCCAGCAGTTTCTCCGTTGGCTACACCTTC; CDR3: CASSFSVGYTF
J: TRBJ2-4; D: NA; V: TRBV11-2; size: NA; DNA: TGTGCCAGCAGCCTTATAAGGGCCAAAAACATTCAGTACTTC; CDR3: CASSLIRAKNIQYF
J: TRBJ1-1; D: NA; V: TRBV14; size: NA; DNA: TGTGCCAGCACCCGCAGCGCCGTCGGTGAAGCTTTCTTT; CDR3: CASTRSAVGEAFF
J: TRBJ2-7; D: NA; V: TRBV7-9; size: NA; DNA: TGTGCCAGCAGCCTGACGGGGGATTCCTACGAGCAGTACTTC; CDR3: CASSLTGDSYEQYF
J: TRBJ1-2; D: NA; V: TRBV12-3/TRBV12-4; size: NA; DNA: TGTGCCAGCACCGCCCCCATCGGGCGCTTGAAAAAAGGCTATGGCTACACCTTC; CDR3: CASTAPIGRLKKGYGYTF
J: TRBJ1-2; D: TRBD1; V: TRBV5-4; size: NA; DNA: TGTGCCAGCAGCGGACCCGGGACAGCGACCAACTATGGCTACACCTTC; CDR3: CASSGPGTATNYGYTF
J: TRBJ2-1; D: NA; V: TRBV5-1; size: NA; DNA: TGCGCCAGCAGCTATGACATCTCCGATGAGCAGTTCTTC; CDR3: CASSYDISDEQFF
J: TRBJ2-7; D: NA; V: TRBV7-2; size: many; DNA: TGTGCCAGCAGCTCGGGCCCCTACGAGCAGTACTTC; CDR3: CASSSGPYEQYF
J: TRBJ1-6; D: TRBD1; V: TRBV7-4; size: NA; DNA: TGTGCCAGCAGCTCCCGACAGGGTGGGGAATCACCCCTCCACTTT; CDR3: CASSSRQGGESPLHF
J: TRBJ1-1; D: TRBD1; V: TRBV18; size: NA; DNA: TGTGCCAGCTCACCACCGGGCAGGGGGGAGCACAGTGAAGCTTTCTTT; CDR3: CASSPPGRGEHSEAFF
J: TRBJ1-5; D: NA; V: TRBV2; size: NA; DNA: TGTGCCAGCAGTGACACTACGGGGCAGCCCCAGCATTTT; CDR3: CASSDTTGQPQHF